Listed below are T cell receptor beta chains from one sample, sequenced in a study of shared clonotypes between healthy human individuals. Sequenced by immunoSEQ multiplex PCR; TCRdb stores in-frame clones only, minus some. The sample has approximately 980,000 clones; 70% to 85% are singletons. The sequencing input was memory CD4+ T cells sorted from blood. All receptors come from a young man in good health. The CDR3 runs from the conserved cysteine through the conserved F or W. The order of the fields is D gene, J gene, clone size, V gene, CDR3 protein, CDR3 DNA. The D gene is left open where the match is weak. Clone size is shown for a subset of rows, as once, few, many or a class of expanded clone.

TRBD2 TRBJ2-3 - TRBV6-4 CASSAGLAGDTQYF TGTGCCAGCAGTGCCGGACTAGCGGGAGATACGCAGTATTTT
TRBD1 TRBJ2-7 - TRBV6-5 CASSFEPTGSYEQYF TGTGCCAGCAGCTTTGAACCGACAGGGTCCTACGAGCAGTACTTC
- TRBJ2-5 - TRBV4-3 CASSQLFQETQYF TGCGCCAGCAGCCAGTTATTCCAAGAGACCCAGTACTTC
TRBD1 TRBJ2-2 - TRBV27 CASRVFMGTGNTGELFF TGTGCCAGCAGAGTATTCATGGGGACAGGGAACACCGGGGAGCTGTTTTTT
TRBD2 TRBJ2-5 - TRBV2 CASRPTGGGSETQYF TGTGCCAGCAGGCCCACTGGCGGGGGTAGTGAGACCCAGTACTTC
TRBD2 TRBJ2-1 - TRBV4-3 CASSQQVNLAGYNEQFF TGCGCCAGCAGCCAACAAGTTAACCTAGCGGGGTACAATGAGCAGTTCTTC
TRBD1 TRBJ1-4 many TRBV28 CASSPRRDRGQRGEKLFF TGTGCCAGCAGTCCGCGCCGGGACAGGGGGCAAAGAGGTGAAAAACTGTTTTTT
- TRBJ1-6 - TRBV7-9 CASSTPGQTNSPLHF TGTGCCAGCAGCACCCCAGGGCAAACTAATTCACCCCTCCACTTT
TRBD1 TRBJ2-7 many TRBV6-1 CASRTGQVYEQYF TGTGCCAGCAGGACCGGACAGGTCTACGAGCAGTACTTC
TRBD2 TRBJ2-7 - TRBV6-1 CASRVSSGGSYEQYF TGTGCCAGCAGGGTCTCTAGCGGGGGTTCCTACGAGCAGTACTTC
- TRBJ1-5 - TRBV5-5 CASSLGAVLGNQPQHF TGTGCCAGCAGCTTGGGGGCTGTTCTGGGCAATCAGCCCCAGCATTTT
- TRBJ2-3 - TRBV6-6 CASKITDTQYF TGTGCCAGCAAGATCACAGATACGCAGTATTTT
- TRBJ1-2 - TRBV5-1 CASSFTGHGYTF TGCGCCAGCAGCTTCACAGGGCACGGCTACACCTTC
- TRBJ1-5 - TRBV7-2 CASSQEGPNQPQHF TGTGCCAGCAGCCAAGAGGGGCCCAATCAGCCCCAGCATTTT
- TRBJ1-5 - TRBV1 CTSSHPILGNQPQHF TGCACCAGCAGCCATCCTATTTTAGGCAATCAGCCCCAGCATTTT
- TRBJ1-2 - TRBV13 CASSEGVSGYTF TGTGCCAGCAGCGAAGGGGTATCTGGCTACACCTTC
TRBD2 TRBJ2-5 - TRBV11-1 CASSLNLAGGPQETQYF TGTGCCAGCAGCTTAAACTTAGCGGGGGGACCCCAAGAGACCCAGTACTTC
TRBD1 TRBJ1-3 few TRBV6-6 CASSQGQVSGNTIYF TGTGCCAGCAGTCAGGGACAGGTCTCTGGAAACACCATATATTTT
TRBD1 TRBJ2-7 - TRBV30 CAWSRRDRSNEQYF TGTGCCTGGAGTAGAAGGGACAGGAGCAACGAGCAGTACTTC
- TRBJ1-2 - TRBV4-3 CASSQDLGQVESSGYTF TGCGCCAGCAGCCAAGATCTAGGCCAGGTTGAGAGCTCTGGCTACACCTTC